This T cell receptor beta chain was identified during a study of blood T cell repertoires in COVID-19. Across the whole study: Sources were T cells, B-cell-depleted T cells, or PBMCs; the material itself was cDNA or gDNA.

Assay: immunoSEQ multiplex PCR; the TCRdb copy retains only in-frame clones and omits some. Of approximately 10,000 clones detected, about 81% appear once; the ten largest clones hold roughly a quarter. The TCR was taken from a man between 60 and 70 years old with active COVID-19. Material: peripheral blood.

The CDR3 spells CASSSLTVYNSPLHF. The CDR3 DNA follows: TGTGCCAGCAGTTCCCTGACAGTGTATAATTCACCCCTCCACTTT. V is TRBV27 and J is TRBJ1-6, with D perhaps TRBD1 (5 bases). Germline V gene sequence: CDR1 MNHEY, CDR2 SMNVEV (reference sequence). CDR3 length equals 15 residues. Between the trimmed V and J ends, which lost 4 bases and 4 bases, there was a span of 11 bases.